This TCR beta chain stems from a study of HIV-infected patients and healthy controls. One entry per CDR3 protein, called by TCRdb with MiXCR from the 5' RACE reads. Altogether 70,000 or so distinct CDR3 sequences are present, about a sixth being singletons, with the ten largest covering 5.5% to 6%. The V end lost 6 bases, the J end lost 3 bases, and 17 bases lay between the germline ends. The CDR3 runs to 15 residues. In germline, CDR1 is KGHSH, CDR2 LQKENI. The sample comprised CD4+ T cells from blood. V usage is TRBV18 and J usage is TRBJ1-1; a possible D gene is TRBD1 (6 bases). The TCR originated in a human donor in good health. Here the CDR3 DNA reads TGTGCCAGCTCTTCCTCTGCAGGGGATTACACTGAAGCTTTCTTT. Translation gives CASSSSAGDYTEAFF.